This record concerns one TCR beta chain sequence. The data are from a study of blood T cell repertoires in COVID-19. Study in general: From the United States, Italy and Spain came samples of acute and convalescent COVID-19. Nucleic acid was either cDNA or gDNA, and it came from T cells, B-cell-depleted T cells, or PBMCs.

As originally analysed: Estimation of nucleated cell counts relied on the amplification of reference gene primers. The data were produced by immunoSEQ multiplex PCR, yet TCRdb's version contains in-frame clones alone and is incomplete. The V and J calls and clone size are taken from that table; D and trimming were inferred from the DNA. The repertoire includes about 440,000 clones, around 89% of them detected once, and more than 4% sits in the top ten. Germline CDR1 SGHRS, CDR2 YFSETQ. CDR3 length equals 15 residues. V lost 2 bases, J lost 3 bases, and 5 bases stayed unmatched. The chain carries TRBV5-1 and TRBJ2-3, with 8 bases identical to TRBD2. The sequence was collected from a woman aged 25 to 45 with acute or convalescent COVID-19. Sequencing was carried out using peripheral blood. CDR3 DNA sequence: TGCGCCAGCAGCTTCGGACTAGCAGGTACAGATACGCAGTATTTT. Protein sequence: CASSFGLAGTDTQYF. The full variable domain, completed using reference TRBV5-1 and TRBJ2-3, is KAGVTQTPRYLIKTRGQQVTLSCSPISGHRSVSWYQQTPGQGLQFLFEYFSETQRNKGNFPGRFSGRQFSNSRSEMNVSTLELGDSALYLCASSFGLAGTDTQYFGPGTRLTVL.